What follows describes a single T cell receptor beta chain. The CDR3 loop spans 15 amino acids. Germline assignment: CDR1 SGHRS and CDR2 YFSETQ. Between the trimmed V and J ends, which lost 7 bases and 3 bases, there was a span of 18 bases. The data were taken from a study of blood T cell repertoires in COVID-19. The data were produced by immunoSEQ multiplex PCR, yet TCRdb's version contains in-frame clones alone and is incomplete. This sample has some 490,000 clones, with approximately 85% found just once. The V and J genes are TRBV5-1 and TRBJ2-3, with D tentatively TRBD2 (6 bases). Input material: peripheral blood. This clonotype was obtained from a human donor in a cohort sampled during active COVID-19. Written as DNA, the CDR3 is TGCGCCAGCGGCATGATGGGAGGAGGTACAGATACGCAGTATTTT. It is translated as CASGMMGGGTDTQYF.